These 20 T cell receptor beta chains originate from one sample sequenced in a study of CD8 T cells in Susac syndrome (dated 2019 in TCRdb). Library creation used the immunoSEQ multiplex PCR assay. RNA was extracted using the RNeasy kit, and about 0.45 to 1 microgram was reverse transcribed with random hexamers. The public reads were reanalyzed by TCRdb: fastp trimming at Q25, MiXCR alignment, in-frame beta chains only. CDR3 protein sequences are deduplicated, and each keeps its most common genes and DNA. The sample table shows 50,000 or so distinct CDR3 sequences, and 93% are seen once. The top ten constitute approximately 0.49% of the sample. Sequenced input: CD8+ T cells from PBMCs. The source is a human donor with multiple sclerosis.

V usage is TRBV2 and J usage is TRBJ1-6, with a tentative D call TRBD1 (5 bases). Trimming removed 6 bases at V and 0 bases at J, with 18 bases between. The CDR3 has 18 residues. Germline V gene sequence: CDR1 SNHLY, CDR2 FYNNEI. CDR3: CASRVTRGASSYNSPLHF. CDR3 nucleotides: TGTGCCAGCAGGGTAACCCGGGGCGCAAGCTCCTATAATTCACCCCTCCACTTT.

The chain recombines TRBV28 with TRBJ1-5; D might be TRBD1 (5 bases). V gave up 3 bases and J gave up 0 bases, with 12 bases separating them. CDR1 and CDR2 from the germline V gene are MDHEN and SYDVKM. The CDR3 loop spans 16 amino acids. The CDR3 DNA follows: TGTGCCAGCAGTTTTCTGGGGCGAGATAGCAATCAGCCCCAGCATTTT. Its translation: CASSFLGRDSNQPQHF.

The chain is built from TRBV12-3 or TRBV12-4 and TRBJ2-7, with TRBD1 matching over 7 bases. This CDR3 is 15 amino acids long. J was trimmed by 5 bases and V by 5 bases; bases with no gene match: 12. CDR3 protein: CASSPSGQVINEQYF. CDR3 bases: TGTGCCAGCAGTCCGTCCGGACAGGTGATCAACGAGCAGTACTTC.

The chain uses TRBV20-1 and TRBJ2-5; 8 nucleotides align to TRBD2. Losses at the gene ends were 0 bases for V and 5 bases for J; bases not matched to a gene: 8. The length of the CDR3 is 15 residues. Germline V gene sequence: CDR1 DFQATT, CDR2 SNEGSKA (reference sequence). CDR3 residues: CSARDSSGGGETQYF. CDR3 sequence (DNA): TGCAGTGCTAGAGATTCCAGCGGGGGAGGGGAGACCCAGTACTTC.

The rearrangement uses TRBV20-1 and TRBJ1-3, with no clear D. Looked up from germline, CDR1 is DFQATT and CDR2 is SNEGSKA (reference sequence). V lost 4 bases and J lost 0, with 10 bases in between. The length of the CDR3 is 14 residues. CDR3 DNA: TGCAGTGCTACAACAGCAATCTCTGGAAACACCATATATTTT. Translation: CSATTAISGNTIYF.

The rearrangement links TRBV4-2 to TRBJ1-6, with 8 nucleotides matching TRBD1. CDR1 and CDR2 from the germline V gene are LGHNA and YNFKEQ. After removal of 5 bases from V and 8 bases from J, the junction contained 11 bases not matched to a gene. This CDR3 contains 16 residues. The CDR3 region is CASSSETGEGDSPLHF. Written as DNA, the CDR3 is TGTGCCAGCAGCTCCGAGACAGGGGAAGGAGATTCACCCCTCCACTTT.

The chain links TRBV7-9 to TRBJ1-2; D ambiguous. Germline CDR1 and CDR2: SEHNR and FQNEAQ (reference sequence). The CDR3 is 13 residues long. Trimming left V 4 bases short and J 4 bases short, with 10 bases between. CDR3 sequence reads: CASSSAESYGYTF. The CDR3 coding sequence is TGTGCCAGCAGCTCGGCGGAGTCCTATGGCTACACCTTC.

The chain combines TRBV7-9 with TRBJ2-4; TRBD2 is a possible D gene (6 bases). The CDR3 length is 13 residues. With 4 bases removed from V and 6 bases from J, the gap between germline ends came to 10 bases. Germline V gene data show CDR1 as SEHNR and CDR2 as FQNEAQ (reference sequence). The CDR3 bases are TGTGCCAGCAGCTGGGACGGGGGAAACATTCAGTACTTC. Amino acid sequence: CASSWDGGNIQYF.

This clonotype was detected only a few times. The chain employs TRBV5-6 and TRBJ2-7, with 10 bases aligning to TRBD1. V gave up 9 bases and J gave up 1 base; unmatched junction bases: 7. The germline V gene has CDR1 SGHDT and CDR2 YYEEEE. The CDR3 contains 14 residues. CDR3 amino acids: CATEAGQGSYEQYF. CDR3 DNA sequence: TGTGCCACCGAAGCGGGACAGGGGTCCTACGAGCAGTACTTC.

This chain's CDR3 is CTSSPDTHYEQYF. The DNA of the CDR3 is TGCACCAGCAGCCCGGACACCCACTACGAGCAGTACTTC. The V and J genes are TRBV1 and TRBJ2-7; TRBD1, the D gene given by the table, was not confirmed from the DNA. TRBV1 is classified as a pseudogene. The CDR3 covers 13 residues.

This chain joins TRBV30 and TRBJ1-5; D gene uncertain. Germline lookup yields CDR1 GTSNPN and CDR2 SVGIG (reference sequence). The CDR3 has 14 amino acids. V was cut by 2 bases and J by 0 bases, with 8 bases left in between. The CDR3 spells CAWSLTTSNQPQHF. The CDR3 DNA is TGTGCCTGGAGTCTAACAACTAGCAATCAGCCCCAGCATTTT.

V gene TRBV5-1 combines with J gene TRBJ1-1; 10 nucleotides agree with TRBD1. V lost 2 bases to trimming and J lost 5 bases; unmatched junction nucleotides: 9. Germline-derived CDR1 and CDR2 are SGHRS and YFSETQ. This CDR3 region has 16 residues. This chain's CDR3 is CASSLYRTGGMTEAFF. The CDR3 region has the DNA TGCGCCAGCAGCTTATACCGGACAGGGGGTATGACTGAAGCTTTCTTT.

DNA of the CDR3: TGTGCCAGCAGTTACAATCTAGCGGGGGGGCCCGGTGAGCAGTTCTTC. It encodes CASSYNLAGGPGEQFF. The chain has TRBV6-2 or TRBV6-3 and TRBJ2-1, with 12 nucleotides matching TRBD2. The J segment lost 9 bases and the V segment lost 2 bases, leaving 8 bases of the junction unmatched. CDR3 size: 16 residues. The germline CDR1 and CDR2 sequences are MNHEY and SVGEGT.

This sequence joins TRBV4-1 and TRBJ2-5; TRBD2 matches 10 bases. Trimming cost V 1 base and J 4 bases; bases outside gene matches: 12. This CDR3 region has 18 residues. The germline V gene has CDR1 MGHRA and CDR2 YSYEKL. In DNA form, the CDR3 reads TGCGCCAGCAGCCAAGGTGAAGCGGGGGGGCTTGTTCGAGAGACCCAGTACTTC. Protein product: CASSQGEAGGLVRETQYF.

This chain joins TRBV29-1 and TRBJ2-3, with a possible D match to TRBD2 (6 bases). The V gene's germline CDR1 is SQVTM and CDR2 ANQGSEA. The germline V and J ends were trimmed by 7 bases and 0 bases, with 17 bases remaining between them. The CDR3 has 15 amino acids. The CDR3 sequence: CSALTGVGSTDTQYF. In nucleotides, the CDR3 is TGCAGCGCGTTAACGGGGGTTGGTAGCACAGATACGCAGTATTTT.

The chain recombines TRBV7-9 with TRBJ1-1, with D maybe TRBD1 (5 bases). Germline-derived CDR1 and CDR2 are SEHNR and FQNEAQ (reference sequence). This CDR3 region has 15 residues. V shed 1 base and J shed 3 bases, with 12 bases lying between them. CDR3 residues: CASSLVQGRDTEAFF. In DNA form, the CDR3 reads TGTGCCAGCAGCTTAGTCCAGGGTCGAGACACTGAAGCTTTCTTT.

V and J are TRBV5-4 and TRBJ1-1; possible D gene TRBD1, 5 bases. V lost 4 bases and J 7 bases, leaving 17 bases between the germline ends. This CDR3 is built from 14 residues. Germline CDR1 reads SGHNT; CDR2 reads YYREEE (reference sequence). In DNA, the CDR3 is TGTGCCAGCAGCGGGGGGTTCGGCCTTAATGAAGCTTTCTTT. Its protein product is CASSGGFGLNEAFF.

A single count supports this clonotype. The chain uses TRBV7-8 and TRBJ1-1; 10 bases are shared with TRBD1. CDR3 length: 17 residues. The trim removed 1 base at V and 8 bases at J, leaving 13 bases unmatched. Germline loops: CDR1 SGHVS, CDR2 FQNEAQ. The CDR3: CASSLGLTGGAGVEAFF. CDR3 bases: TGTGCCAGCAGCTTAGGGTTGACAGGGGGCGCGGGTGTCGAAGCTTTCTTT.

The chain recombines TRBV6-4 with TRBJ2-3, with D possibly TRBD1 on 6 matching bases. Germline assignment: CDR1 MRHNA and CDR2 SNTAGT. The CDR3 spans 13 residues. Trimming left V 6 bases short and J 3 bases short, with 10 bases between. The CDR3 DNA reads as TGTGCCAGCAGCTCCAGGGGTACAGATACGCAGTATTTT. This sequence encodes CASSSRGTDTQYF.

The rearrangement uses TRBV19 and TRBJ2-7, with no clear D. Germline V lookup: CDR1 LNHDA, CDR2 SQIVND (reference sequence). This CDR3 has 12 amino acids. V was clipped by 3 bases and J by 1 base, with 4 bases between them. CDR3 sequence reads: CASSMGSYEQYF. CDR3 DNA: TGTGCCAGTAGTATGGGATCCTACGAGCAGTACTTC.